This T cell receptor (beta chain) was found in a study of blood T cell repertoires in COVID-19. Study information: Specimens from acute and convalescent COVID-19 originated in the United States, Italy and Spain. In each case, the material was cDNA or gDNA derived from T cells, B-cell-depleted T cells, or PBMCs.

How the authors handled the data: For nucleated cells, counts were estimated from reference gene primer amplification. The protocol was immunoSEQ multiplex PCR, while the TCRdb copy is restricted to in-frame clones and leaves out a portion. Clone size and the V and J calls come from that table; the DNA yielded D and trimming. Among approximately 270,000 clones listed, 70% to 90% were seen once. V was cut by 0 bases and J by 2 bases, with 10 bases left in between. There are 15 residues in the CDR3. Per the germline V gene, CDR1 is MNHNS and CDR2 is SASEGT. Seattle's cohort entered during active infection and was followed longitudinally.

The source material was peripheral blood. This chain links TRBV6-1 with TRBJ1-2, with D tentatively TRBD1 (6 bases). The clonotype was recovered from a woman under 40 with COVID-19, enrolled during active disease. The CDR3 DNA is TGTGCCAGCAGTGAAGCCTTAGGACAGAACTATGGCTACACCTTC. It specifies CASSEALGQNYGYTF.